This T cell receptor beta chain was captured by sequencing in a study of T-cell reconstitution after alpha-beta-depleted transplantation in children. General observations from the study: At around two months after transplant, the alpha-beta T cells were reportedly derived from several hundred expanded clones that came from non-depleted graft cells. Some patients' high day-60 TCRbeta diversity was traced to surviving recipient T cells and thymic progenitors. At the one-year point after transplant, T-cell counts and TCRbeta diversity were found to come mostly from T cells that had been newly produced.

This clonotype was seen repeatedly, ten times or more. The antigen is unknown. The CDR3 runs to 17 residues. Per the germline V gene, CDR1 is SEHNR and CDR2 is FQNEAQ (reference sequence). J lost 6 bases, V lost 5 bases, and 7 bases had no gene match. The library targeted TCRbeta and was prepared with unique molecular identifiers. TCRdb re-analysed the PCR reads in MiXCR, keeping a single row per CDR3 protein. Of fewer than 700,000 distinct CDR3 sequences listed, 10% to 15% are singletons. The receptor's source is a male patient aged 5 to 17 who had a stem cell transplant for acute myeloid leukemia, so the T cells may come from the graft donor. The gene calls are TRBV7-9 and TRBJ2-1; TRBD2 aligns across 16 bases. Sequencing was performed on PBMCs, mostly from graft donor cells, taken 360 days after TCRalphabeta/CD19-depleted stem cell transplant. The CDR3 DNA reads TGTGCCAGCAGCGTGGGACTAGCGGGAGGGCCTTTCAATGAGCAGTTCTTC. As protein: CASSVGLAGGPFNEQFF. The full variable domain, in which reference TRBV7-9 and TRBJ2-1 provide the parts outside the CDR3, is DTGVSQNPRHKITKRGQNVTFRCDPISEHNRLYWYRQTLGQGPEFLTYFQNEAQLEKSRLLSDRFSAERPKGSFSTLEIQRTEQGDSAMYLCASSVGLAGGPFNEQFFGPGTRLTVL.